The 27 T cell receptor beta chains below come from one sample, sequenced in a study of blood T cell repertoires in COVID-19 (dated by TCRdb to 2018 to 2021). Library method: the immunoSEQ multiplex PCR assay. TCRdb retrieved this table from immuneACCESS and kept in-frame rearrangements only. Not all clones are present; in checked studies, unresolved V genes account for under half, and no reason is known for the remainder. The sample table shows some 300,000 clones, and approximately 86% are seen once. Around 13% of the sample comes from the top ten. Source material: peripheral blood. These TCRs come from a woman in her 70s with COVID-19, enrolled during active disease.

The chain joins TRBV6-4 to TRBJ2-7; possible D gene TRBD1, 5 bases. Trimming left V 6 bases short and J 6 bases short, with 21 bases between. The germline CDR1 and CDR2 sequences are MRHNA and SNTAGT. This CDR3 contains 15 residues. The CDR3 protein is CASSVSGSPASEQYF. The CDR3 region has the DNA TGTGCCAGCAGCGTCTCAGGGTCCCCGGCTAGCGAGCAGTACTTC.

The J gene is TRBJ2-5, the V gene TRBV12-3 or TRBV12-4; D is unclear. The CDR3 length is 13 residues. V dropped 10 bases and J dropped 4 bases, with 16 bases sitting between them. The DNA for the CDR3 is TGTGCCAACGCAGTGTCGGGTACAGAGACCCAGTACTTC. Encoded protein: CANAVSGTETQYF.

V and J are TRBV12-3 or TRBV12-4 and TRBJ2-3; 9 bases line up with TRBD1. J was trimmed by 13 bases and V by 6 bases; bases with no gene match: 8. This CDR3 spans 12 amino acids. The CDR3 DNA sequence: TGTGCCAGCAGGATGGATGACAGGGGGGAGTATTTT. Translated: CASRMDDRGEYF.

As DNA, the CDR3 is TGTGCCAGCAGTAGAACTAGCAAGTCCTACAATGAGCAGTTCTTC. It translates to CASSRTSKSYNEQFF. This chain joins TRBV6-2 or TRBV6-3 and TRBJ2-1; TRBD2 might be the D (6 bases). Trimming removed 5 bases from V and 1 base from J, with 12 bases in between. The length of the CDR3 is 15 residues. Germline V gives CDR1 MNHEY, CDR2 SVGEGT.

CDR3 loop: CASRTPDLNTEAFF. CDR3 sequence (DNA): TGTGCCAGCAGGACTCCCGACCTGAACACTGAAGCTTTCTTT. The gene calls are TRBV28 and TRBJ1-1; D uncertain. This CDR3 is 14 amino acids long. Germline assignment: CDR1 MDHEN and CDR2 SYDVKM. Deletions cut 6 bases from V and 0 bases from J, with 11 bases between.

This sequence joins TRBV7-2 and TRBJ2-3; 7 positions match TRBD2. The CDR3 extends over 13 amino acids. Germline trimming cut 3 bases from V and 6 bases from J; bases unmatched to any gene: 3. Germline-derived CDR1 and CDR2 are SGHTA and FQGNSA. In DNA, the CDR3 is TGTGCCAGCAGCTTCTCAGCGGGGGATACGCAGTATTTT. Its protein is CASSFSAGDTQYF.

The V and J genes are TRBV7-9 and TRBJ2-7; D is ambiguous. With 3 bases removed from V and 6 bases from J, the gap between germline ends came to 9 bases. The germline gives CDR1 SEHNR, CDR2 FQNEAQ (reference sequence). The CDR3 is 12 amino acids. The CDR3: CASSFTVAEQYF. DNA for the CDR3: TGTGCCAGCAGCTTCACCGTAGCCGAGCAGTACTTC.

This clone has a handful of counts. The V call is TRBV7-9, the J call TRBJ1-6, with TRBD1 identical over 9 bases. The CDR3 is 14 residues long. The V segment lost 5 bases and the J segment 7 bases; nucleotides outside the gene matches: 3. CDR1 and CDR2 from the germline V gene are SEHNR and FQNEAQ (reference sequence). The CDR3 DNA follows: TGTGCCAGCAGCCAGGGGACAGGGAATTCACCCCTCCACTTT. Translated, it gives CASSQGTGNSPLHF.

This clone showed up just once. The chain joins TRBV4-2 to TRBJ2-7; no definite D call. Germline V gene lookup returns CDR1 LGHNA and CDR2 YNFKEQ. V was clipped by 2 bases and J by 3 bases, with 5 bases between them. CDR3 length: 12 residues. CDR3 protein: CASSQLGYEQYF. CDR3 bases: TGTGCCAGCAGCCAACTCGGCTACGAGCAGTACTTC.

This rearrangement joins TRBV18 to TRBJ1-2, with D possibly being TRBD1 (5 bases). CDR1 and CDR2 (germline): KGHSH, LQKENI. The CDR3 extends over 13 amino acids. The ends were cut back, 4 bases at V and 6 bases at J, with 12 bases in the middle. In DNA, the CDR3 is TGTGCCAGCTCACGAGGAGGGGAGGATGGCTACACCTTC. It encodes CASSRGGEDGYTF.

The rearrangement joins TRBV6-5 to TRBJ2-7; D is perhaps TRBD2 (7 bases). V was clipped by 7 bases and J by 2 bases, with 15 bases between them. The CDR3 spans 14 residues. Germline CDR1 and CDR2: MNHEY and SVGAGI. The CDR3 loop reads CASNARGPPYEQYF. The CDR3 DNA follows: TGTGCCAGCAATGCGCGGGGGCCCCCCTACGAGCAGTACTTC.

This clone was seen a single time. The chain links TRBV11-3 to TRBJ2-1, with 7 bases fitting TRBD1. V lost 2 bases, J lost 9 bases, and 4 bases stayed unmatched. CDR1 is SGHNT, CDR2 YENEEA, per germline. The CDR3 is 13 amino acids. Here the CDR3 reads CASSLTGAGEQFF. The CDR3 nucleotides read TGTGCCAGCAGCTTAACAGGGGCGGGTGAGCAGTTCTTC.

The CDR3 bases are TGCGCCAGCAGCTCCTTCTACGTGCCGGGACAGGGTTTTTACGAGCAGTACTTC. This gives the protein CASSSFYVPGQGFYEQYF. J is TRBJ2-7 and V is TRBV5-1; 9 bases match TRBD1. The CDR3 has 18 amino acids. Germline loops: CDR1 SGHRS, CDR2 YFSETQ. V dropped 3 bases and J dropped 4; count of bases not matched to a gene: 17.

The gene calls are TRBV25-1 and TRBJ2-3; 10 nucleotides agree with TRBD2. This CDR3 region has 17 residues. Germline CDR1 and CDR2: MGHDK and SYGVNS. Trimming took 2 bases from V and 8 from J; bases not matched to a gene: 13. CDR3 DNA: TGTGCCAGCAGTGAACGTCCGGGACTAGCGCCGGGCGGTACGCAGTATTTT. Translation gives CASSERPGLAPGGTQYF.

The gene calls are TRBV28 and TRBJ1-2; a possible D gene is TRBD1 (5 bases). Trimming pared 5 bases from V and 2 bases from J, leaving 15 bases between. Per the germline V gene, CDR1 is MDHEN and CDR2 is SYDVKM. The CDR3 sequence is 15 residues long. The CDR3 DNA sequence: TGTGCCAGCAGTACTTGGGACGGGAGAAACTATGGCTACACCTTC. Its protein is CASSTWDGRNYGYTF.

The chain couples TRBV27 to TRBJ2-3; maybe TRBD1 (6 bases). Trimming took 4 bases from V and 5 from J, leaving 13 bases between them. This CDR3 contains 14 residues. Germline loops: CDR1 MNHEY, CDR2 SMNVEV (reference sequence). CDR3 sequence (DNA): TGTGCCAGCAGTTCAGCAGGGGCCGAAGATACGCAGTATTTT. Encoded protein: CASSSAGAEDTQYF.

The chain uses TRBV15 and TRBJ2-4; TRBD1 matches at 7 bases. CDR1 is LNHNV, CDR2 YYDKDF, per germline (reference sequence). J lost 2 bases, V lost 5 bases, and 3 bases had no gene match. The CDR3 length is 14 residues. The CDR3 reads CATSPGGTKNIQYF. The CDR3, as DNA: TGTGCCACCAGCCCAGGGGGAACCAAAAACATTCAGTACTTC.

The chain recombines TRBV18 with TRBJ2-7; perhaps TRBD2 as D (5 bases). Germline CDR1 reads KGHSH; CDR2 reads LQKENI. This CDR3 comprises 16 residues. V dropped 3 bases and J dropped 0 bases, with 15 bases sitting between them. The CDR3 here is CASSPMDSTYSYEQYF. CDR3 sequence (DNA): TGTGCCAGCTCACCTATGGACTCAACGTACTCCTACGAGCAGTACTTC. The variable domain in full, with the rest retrieved from reference TRBV18 and TRBJ2-7, is NAGVMQNPRHLVRRRGQEARLRCSPMKGHSHVYWYRQLPEEGLKFMVYLQKENIIDESGMPKERFSAEFPKEGPSILRIQQVVRGDSAAYFCASSPMDSTYSYEQYFGPGTRLTVT.

This clone turned up a few times. The CDR3 sequence: CASSQTGQPSYEQYF. DNA for the CDR3: TGTGCCAGCAGTCAGACAGGCCAACCCTCCTACGAGCAGTACTTC. The chain couples TRBV5-4 to TRBJ2-7; tentatively, D is TRBD1 (6 bases). Germline-derived CDR1 and CDR2 are SGHNT and YYREEE (reference sequence). The CDR3 has 15 residues. V was pared by 5 bases and J by 0 bases, with 15 bases between. The full variable domain, with the rest looked up from reference TRBV5-4 and TRBJ2-7, is ETGVTQSPTHLIKTRGQQVTLRCSSQSGHNTVSWYQQALGQGPQFIFQYYREEENGRGNFPPRFSGLQFPNYSSELNVNALELDDSALYLCASSQTGQPSYEQYFGPGTRLTVT.

The table lists this clone with a count of one. V is TRBV19 and J is TRBJ1-1; TRBD1 matches 7 bases. The CDR3 runs 14 residues. J gave up 3 bases and V 6 bases, and 7 bases lay outside the gene matches. CDR1 is LNHDA and CDR2 is SQIVND in the germline V gene (reference sequence). The CDR3 DNA sequence: TGTGCCAGTAGCCACAGGGGCGAGGACACTGAAGCTTTCTTT. It encodes CASSHRGEDTEAFF.

The V and J genes are TRBV2 and TRBJ1-4; D is unclear. With 7 bases removed from V and 6 bases from J, the gap between germline ends came to 9 bases. This CDR3 contains 12 residues. Germline assignment: CDR1 SNHLY and CDR2 FYNNEI. DNA of the CDR3: TGTGCCAGCACCCGGTACGATGAAAAACTGTTTTTT. Amino acids: CASTRYDEKLFF. The whole variable domain, filled in from reference TRBV2 and TRBJ1-4, reads EPEVTQTPSHQVTQMGQEVILRCVPISNHLYFYWYRQILGQKVEFLVSFYNNEISEKSEIFDDQFSVERPDGSNFTLKIRSTKLEDSAMYFCASTRYDEKLFFGSGTQLSVL.

The V gene is TRBV28, the J gene TRBJ2-1; 12 bases agree with TRBD2. CDR3 length: 14 amino acids. Germline trimming cut 10 bases from V and 7 bases from J; bases unmatched to any gene: 8. Germline V gene sequence: CDR1 MDHEN, CDR2 SYDVKM. The CDR3 coding sequence is TGTGCCATCCAACTAGCGGGGGGAAGGAATGAGCAGTTCTTC. This gives the protein CAIQLAGGRNEQFF.

V and J are TRBV7-6 and TRBJ2-1, with D unclear. Germline CDR1 reads SGHVS; CDR2 reads FNYEAQ. V lost 4 bases and J 9 bases, leaving 10 bases between the germline ends. This CDR3 is 12 amino acids long. The CDR3 loop is CASSYSTGEQFF. In DNA form, the CDR3 reads TGTGCCAGCAGCTACTCGACGGGTGAGCAGTTCTTC.

V usage is TRBV4-2 and J usage is TRBJ2-7; D may be TRBD1 (5 bases). CDR1 and CDR2 (germline): LGHNA, YNFKEQ. Deletions cut 2 bases from V and 6 bases from J, with 23 bases between. The CDR3 extends over 17 amino acids. CDR3 protein: CASSQTSPGIPLSEQYF. As DNA, the CDR3 is TGTGCCAGCAGCCAAACCTCCCCAGGGATACCTCTATCCGAGCAGTACTTC.

This rearrangement joins TRBV5-4 to TRBJ1-2; D is ambiguous. CDR1 is SGHNT and CDR2 is YYREEE in the germline V gene (reference sequence). Deletions cut 2 bases from V and 0 bases from J, with 8 bases between. CDR3 length: 14 residues. The CDR3 DNA follows: TGTGCCAGCAGCTTAGGGAGTACTAACTATGGCTACACCTTC. Translation: CASSLGSTNYGYTF.

As concerns this clone: Other DNA sequences in this sample translate to the same CDR3. The chain joins TRBV5-1 to TRBJ1-6, with D unresolved. This CDR3 has 16 residues. Trimming left V 0 bases short and J 0 bases short, with 7 bases between. CDR1 is SGHRS and CDR2 is YFSETQ in the germline V gene. The CDR3 protein is CASSLGGSSYNSPLHF. CDR3 in DNA: TGCGCCAGCAGCTTGGGAGGGAGCTCCTATAATTCACCCCTCCACTTT.

The rearrangement uses TRBV5-6 and TRBJ1-2, with 7 bases fitting TRBD1. Unmatched junction bases numbered 16, after V lost 6 bases and J lost 5 bases. CDR3 length: 16 amino acids. Germline values: CDR1 SGHDT, CDR2 YYEEEE. The CDR3 region has the DNA TGTGCCAGCACCGACTCTATGGGGACAGTTAAATATGGCTACACCTTC. Its protein is CASTDSMGTVKYGYTF.